Each of the 20 T cell receptor beta chains below was sequenced from the same sample in a study of tumor-infiltrating lymphocytes in oesophageal squamous cell carcinoma. TCRdb called the PCR reads again in MiXCR, with one record for every CDR3 protein. The table has around 16,000 distinct CDR3 sequences, about 50% seen once. Sequences were obtained from esophageal tumor tissue. Source of these receptors: a male donor with esophageal squamous cell carcinoma.

The gene calls are TRBV10-3 and TRBJ2-5; D may be TRBD1 (5 bases). V was clipped by 7 bases and J by 1 base, with 10 bases between them. Germline V gene lookup returns CDR1 ENHRY and CDR2 SYGVKD. The CDR3 is 13 amino acids. DNA of the CDR3: TGTGCCATCACTAGGACACCCCAAGAGACCCAGTACTTC. It codes for CAITRTPQETQYF.

Comments on this clonotype: Without the conserved terminal phenylalanine or tryptophan, this CDR3 likely stems from a read error. No DNA is shown, since the ends of the CDR3 on it are uncertain; the CDR3 is the one TCRdb lists. The rearrangement links TRBV7-1 to TRBJ2-4; the table gives TRBD1 as D, unverified against the DNA. TRBV7-1 is an ORF for which the function is uncertain. The CDR3 is 8 amino acids in total, end residues counted. CDR3: CASSKGTG.

The V gene is TRBV14, the J gene TRBJ1-4; TRBD1 aligns across 8 bases. The CDR3 is 17 amino acids. CDR1 is SGHDN and CDR2 is FVKESK in the germline V gene. V shed 2 bases and J 1 base; nucleotides not matched to a gene: 6. CDR3 region: CASSQRTGQRTNEKLFF. In DNA form, the CDR3 reads TGTGCCAGCAGCCAACGGACAGGGCAGAGAACTAATGAAAAACTGTTTTTT.

V and J are TRBV5-5 and TRBJ1-3, with D hard to call. The ends were cut back, 0 bases at V and 0 bases at J, with 10 bases in the middle. The CDR3 is 16 amino acids. Looked up from germline, CDR1 is SGHKS and CDR2 is YYEKEE (reference sequence). In nucleotides, the CDR3 is TGTGCCAGCAGCTTGGTGAGGGCATCCTCTGGAAACACCATATATTTT. This codes for CASSLVRASSGNTIYF.

The chain employs TRBV7-3 and TRBJ2-2; TRBD2 is a possible D gene (5 bases). The CDR3 is 14 amino acids. Per germline, CDR1 SGHTA and CDR2 FQGTGA. V was clipped by 2 bases and J by 3 bases, with 7 bases between them. In DNA, the CDR3 is TGTGCCAGCAGCTTAGTACTAGACACCGGGGAGCTGTTTTTT. Translated, it gives CASSLVLDTGELFF. Full variable domain (rest looked up from reference TRBV7-3 and TRBJ2-2): GAGVSQTPSNKVTEKGKYVELRCDPISGHTALYWYRQSLGQGPEFLIYFQGTGAADDSGLPNDRFFAVRPEGSVSTLKIQRTERGDSAVYLCASSLVLDTGELFFGEGSRLTVL.

As for this clonotype: A much larger clonotype is one base distant, so this may be a read error. V gene TRBV7-2 combines with J gene TRBJ2-1; unclear D gene. V lost 4 bases and J lost 10, with 8 bases in between. The CDR3 is 11 residues long. The V gene's germline CDR1 is SGHTA and CDR2 FQGNSA. In DNA, the CDR3 is TGTGCCAGCAGCTACCACTACGAGCAGTTCTTC. It specifies CASSYHYEQFF.

This clonotype appeared many times. A much larger clone differs from this one at a single base, so this may be a read error. This chain joins TRBV11-3 and TRBJ2-5; D possibly corresponds to TRBD2 (6 bases). The CDR3 is made up of 15 amino acids. V was clipped by 4 bases and J by 11 bases, with 23 bases between them. Germline loops: CDR1 SGHNT, CDR2 YENEEA. CDR3 region: CASSSTGRGTNEQYF. The CDR3 nucleotides are TGTGCCAGCAGCTCCACGGGGCGGGGAACCAATGAGCAGTACTTC.

This clonotype counts as medium-sized. The gene calls are TRBV11-2 and TRBJ2-1, with a weak D call TRBD2 (6 bases). CDR1 SGHAT and CDR2 FQNNGV come from the germline V gene. This CDR3 region has 12 residues. The V and J ends lost 6 bases and 7 bases respectively, with 10 bases between them. Here the CDR3 reads CASRSAGNEQFF. DNA for the CDR3: TGTGCCAGCAGATCCGCGGGGAATGAGCAGTTCTTC.

This clonotype was observed at least ten times. The chain recombines TRBV2 with TRBJ2-7, with TRBD2 matching over 12 bases. After removal of 8 bases from V and 6 bases from J, the junction contained 2 bases not matched to a gene. From germline, CDR1 is SNHLY and CDR2 FYNNEI. The CDR3 covers 12 residues. CDR3 nucleotide sequence: TGTGCCAGCGGACTAGCGGGGCCCGAGCAGTACTTC. Translation: CASGLAGPEQYF.

This clonotype showed up many times. A junction boundary mismatches the germline segment, possibly from a read error. The rearrangement joins TRBV11-2 to TRBJ2-5; tentative D call: TRBD2 (5 bases). Germline V gene lookup returns CDR1 SGHAT and CDR2 FQNNGV. The CDR3 extends over 13 amino acids. The CDR3 DNA sequence: TGTGCCAGCAGCTTACAGCATTGGAGCGGCTTAGACTTC. Its protein is CASSLQHWSGLDF.

The J gene is TRBJ2-4, the V gene TRBV7-9; 8 positions agree with TRBD1. The V and J ends lost 8 bases and 13 bases, in that order; junction bases with no gene match: 16. The CDR3 length is 14 residues. Germline-derived CDR1 and CDR2 are SEHNR and FQNEAQ (reference sequence). CDR3 region: CASLWTGPYNEQYF. CDR3 sequence (DNA): TGTGCCAGCCTTTGGACAGGGCCTTACAATGAGCAGTACTTC. The variable domain in full, with the rest retrieved from reference TRBV7-9 and TRBJ2-4, is DTGVSQNPRHKITKRGQNVTFRCDPISEHNRLYWYRQTLGQGPEFLTYFQNEAQLEKSRLLSDRFSAERPKGSFSTLEIQRTEQGDSAMYLCASLWTGPYNEQYFGAGTRLSVL.

The chain employs TRBV12-3 or TRBV12-4 and TRBJ1-4, with 8 bases that match TRBD1. The junction had 13 bases not matched to a gene; V was cut back by 5 bases and J by 8 bases. The CDR3 sequence is 16 residues long. The CDR3: CASSPRTGQGSEKLFF. The CDR3 region has the DNA TGTGCCAGCAGTCCTCGAACTGGACAGGGATCCGAAAAACTGTTTTTT.

In its sample, this clonotype was seen many times. The V call is TRBV13, the J call TRBJ1-2; TRBD1 aligns across 9 bases. This CDR3 contains 11 residues. CDR1 is PRHDT and CDR2 is FYEKMQ in the germline V gene (reference sequence). The V and J ends lost 3 bases and 13 bases, in that order; junction bases with no gene match: 3. The CDR3 sequence: CASSLGQGPTF. The CDR3 nucleotides read TGTGCCAGCAGCTTGGGACAGGGTCCCACCTTC.

This chain joins TRBV7-2 and TRBJ2-5, with D perhaps assigned TRBD1 or TRBD2 (6 bases each). The DNA end is a closer match to TRBJ2-7, so the J assignment may be wrong. This CDR3 contains 15 residues. Germline assignment: CDR1 SGHTA and CDR2 FQGNSA. The CDR3 DNA sequence: TGTGCCAGCAACTCCCCGGGGGCAGGGTCCTACGAGCAGTACTTC. Protein: CASNSPGAGSYEQYF.

About this clonotype: This CDR3 is missing its conserved last phenylalanine or tryptophan, likely due to a read error. Because the CDR3's place on the DNA is in doubt, the DNA is left out and the CDR3 is given as listed by TCRdb. V is TRBV7-8 and J is TRBJ2-3; the table's D call, TRBD1, was not checked against the DNA. Germline V CDR1 and CDR2: SGHVS, FQNEAQ. The CDR3 is 15 residues long, counting both termini. The CDR3 protein is CASSFSGGETQYFGN.

This clonotype was picked up many times. A much bigger clone sits one base away, suggesting this may be a read error. In DNA, the CDR3 is TGTGCCAGCACCGTGGGGAGCTCCTACAATGAGCAGTACTTC. As protein: CASTVGSSYNEQYF. The V and J genes are TRBV7-9 and TRBJ2-1; weak D call: TRBD2 (5 bases). The tail of the sequence fits TRBJ2-7 better, so the J call may be wrong. The V gene's germline CDR1 is SEHNR and CDR2 FQNEAQ (reference sequence). The CDR3 consists of 14 residues.

In its sample, this clonotype ranks as medium-sized. The V call is TRBV7-9, the J call TRBJ2-1; a weak D match, TRBD2 (5 bases). CDR1 SEHNR and CDR2 FQNEAQ come from the germline V gene (reference sequence). V gave up 8 bases and J gave up 6 bases, with 14 bases separating them. The CDR3 spans 13 residues. The CDR3 here is CASLWLAGNEQFF. CDR3 DNA: TGTGCCAGCCTTTGGCTAGCCGGCAATGAGCAGTTCTTC.

The chain employs TRBV7-4 and TRBJ2-7, with 12 bases matching TRBD2. Unmatched junction bases numbered 7, after V lost 0 bases and J lost 7 bases. Germline-derived CDR1 and CDR2 are SGHVT and SQSDAQ. The CDR3 runs to 16 residues. The CDR3 region has the DNA TGTGCCAGCAGCTTAGCTCTAGCGGGAGGGTTAGATGAGCAGTACTTC. This translates into CASSLALAGGLDEQYF.

This clonotype was detected ten times or more. The V call is TRBV4-1, the J call TRBJ2-5, with 11 positions matching TRBD1. The germline gives CDR1 MGHRA, CDR2 YSYEKL. This CDR3 comprises 13 residues. V was clipped by 7 bases and J by 5 bases; unmatched bases: 3. DNA for the CDR3: TGCGCCAGCACGGGACAGGGGGACGAGACCCAGTACTTC. Translating it yields CASTGQGDETQYF.

This clonotype has only one observation. The chain uses TRBV5-1 and TRBJ2-7, with TRBD2 as a possible D gene (6 bases). Germline loops: CDR1 SGHRS, CDR2 YFSETQ. This CDR3 is built from 13 residues. V was shortened by 2 bases and J by 1 base, with 7 bases between the two germline ends. CDR3 sequence (DNA): TGCGCCAGCAGCTTTAGCGGTTCCTACGAGCAGTACTTC. It yields the protein CASSFSGSYEQYF. The variable domain in full, completed from reference TRBV5-1 and TRBJ2-7, reads KAGVTQTPRYLIKTRGQQVTLSCSPISGHRSVSWYQQTPGQGLQFLFEYFSETQRNKGNFPGRFSGRQFSNSRSEMNVSTLELGDSALYLCASSFSGSYEQYFGPGTRLTVT.